This TCR beta chain originates from a study of cytomegalovirus exposure and HLA in healthy donors. Study observations and caveats: In a later analysis, a missense DCLRE1C variant was linked to TCR beta V- and J-gene trimming. Equally common other TCR beta chains were less clonally expanded than HLA-associated ones, a later analysis found. In a later analysis, TCR association rates varied by HLA locus: DRB1 most, HLA-C fewest.

Of note for this clone: Its antigen is undetermined.

13 Jbeta primers and 60 Vbeta primers were used for the PCR. Sequencing was performed with immunoSEQ multiplex PCR; in TCRdb, only in-frame clones are kept and a portion is missing. The repertoire holds roughly 99,000 clones, with roughly 73% as singletons. V was shortened by 3 bases and J by 6 bases, with 14 bases between the two germline ends. Germline V gives CDR1 KGHSH, CDR2 LQKENI. CDR3 length equals 15 residues. This receptor was obtained from a young man in good health and CMV-seronegative. This chain connects TRBV18 to TRBJ2-2, with D possibly matching TRBD2 (5 bases). Sequenced input: PBMCs. DNA for the CDR3: TGTGCCAGCTCACCGCGGGCATATTCGTCCGGGGAGCTGTTTTTT. Translating gives CASSPRAYSSGELFF.